Below, one T cell receptor (beta chain) is given with its context. These data are taken from a study of cytomegalovirus exposure and HLA in healthy donors. Both 60 Vbeta primers and 13 Jbeta primers went into the PCR. Method: immunoSEQ multiplex PCR; TCRdb's copy keeps in-frame clones and lacks some. The table records over 90,000 clones, about four fifths of them present only once. Germline loops: CDR1 SGHTA, CDR2 FQGNSA. V was pared by 1 base and J by 2 bases, with 6 bases between. This CDR3 region has 13 residues. The receptor was derived from a middle-aged man in good health and CMV-seropositive. The specimen sequenced was PBMCs. The chain uses TRBV7-2 and TRBJ2-7; tentative D call: TRBD1 (6 bases). The CDR3 region is CASSLGTAYEQYF. The CDR3 DNA reads as TGTGCCAGCAGCTTAGGGACAGCCTACGAGCAGTACTTC.